This T cell receptor beta chain was recorded in a study of shared clonotypes between healthy human individuals. General study findings and limits: Naive subsets generally exceeded memory subsets in estimated richness.

The CDR3 runs 13 residues. The V gene's germline CDR1 is MDHEN and CDR2 SYDVKM. Replicate PCRs for sorted subsets used roughly 200 ng DNA; this equaled about 30,000 T cell genomes. The data were produced by immunoSEQ multiplex PCR, yet TCRdb's version contains in-frame clones alone and is incomplete. Among around 600,000 clones, 95% to 98% were seen once, and the ten largest hold 0.045% to 0.06%. Only Caucasian adults living in Nashville, Tennessee served as donors. Memory CD4+ cells were the fraction left after CD45RA+ naive selection. About this clone itself: Antigen: not known. Relative to the germline gene, one junction end is altered; a read error may explain this. Within the sample, other DNA sequences also encode this same CDR3.

What was sequenced was naive CD4+ T cells sorted from blood. This sample's subset: CD45RA+ positively selected. The sequence was collected from a woman in her 30s in good health. The chain employs TRBV28 and TRBJ2-7; D remains unclear. This chain's CDR3 is CASRGTGAYEQYF. The CDR3 bases are TGCGCCAGCAGAGGAACGGGCGCCTACGAGCAGTACTTC.